This T cell receptor (beta chain) was retrieved from a study of early T cells in non-severe SARS-CoV-2 infection. A single record per CDR3 protein comes from TCRdb applying MiXCR to the 5' RACE reads. The data contain some 62,000 distinct CDR3 sequences, more than 9% of them singletons. CDR3 length: 16 residues. Germline CDR1 and CDR2: LNHDA and SQIVND (reference sequence). The ends were cut back, 5 bases at V and 2 bases at J, with 13 bases in the middle. V gene TRBV19 combines with J gene TRBJ2-6; D possibly corresponds to TRBD1 (6 bases). The sample comprised whole blood. This clonotype was sampled from an adult who was a healthcare worker with PCR-confirmed SARS-CoV-2 infection or an uninfected control (not recorded which). The CDR3 reads CASSPRTDPGANVLTF. The CDR3 DNA follows: TGTGCCAGTAGTCCTCGGACAGACCCTGGGGCCAACGTCCTGACTTTC. Variable domain in full (rest from reference TRBV19 and TRBJ2-6): DGGITQSPKYLFRKEGQNVTLSCEQNLNHDAMYWYRQDPGQGLRLIYYSQIVNDFQKGDIAEGYSVSREKKESFPLTVTSAQKNPTAFYLCASSPRTDPGANVLTFGAGSRLTVL.